The source of this T cell receptor beta chain is a study of PD-1 blockade in classical Hodgkin lymphoma (dated by TCRdb to 2018 to 2020). About the study as a whole: Nivolumab dosing was 3 mg/kg intravenously every 2 weeks, continuing until either disease progression or unacceptable toxicity. To define a peripheral blood immune signature of response to PD-1 blockade in classical Hodgkin lymphoma, the study combined TCR beta sequencing with CyTOF.

Results and caveats for the whole study, not just this receptor: A significant rise by C4D1 was seen in CD4+ but not CD8+ TCR diversity (p=0.0027 vs p=0.16), with the rise being most apparent in complete responders (p=0.02). Among trial patients, those achieving complete response had baseline diversity similar to that of newly diagnosed patients, while diversity was significantly lower in partial responders and progressors. Patients starting nivolumab less than 1 year after ASCT had lower diversity and were excluded from later analyses to avoid confounding by immune reconstitution. Baseline TCR diversity was reported to be lower in newly diagnosed patients than in healthy donors and to be lower still in relapsed/refractory patients. The study was limited to a single clinical trial cohort, and causes of repertoire differences, possibly disease activity or prior therapy, remained undefined.

The CDR3 numbers 14 residues from cysteine through phenylalanine. CDR3 DNA only is kept here, 42 bases in frame from base 1. CDR1 and CDR2, looked up from the germline V gene (reference sequence), are SGHKS and YYEKEE. The germline V and J ends show losses of 6 bases and 7 bases respectively, and no gene match explains 9 bases of the junction. This clone has more than one count but fewer than ten. Its antigen is still unknown. Per-base quality was not reported, and no clone a single base away is much larger than it. The time point label, read with the paper, signifies: cycle 4 day 1 (C4D1), after five to seven weeks of nivolumab. All trial patients had relapsed after autologous stem cell transplantation, with cohorts A, B and C differing in prior brentuximab vedotin exposure. A total of fewer than 65 patients with relapsed/refractory classical Hodgkin lymphoma made up the trial cohort, and each patient's best overall response was complete response, partial response or progressive disease. In the multi-cohort phase II CheckMate 205 trial, trial patients received single-agent nivolumab. Best overall response was determined by an independent review committee according to the 2007 International Working Group response criteria. Trial PBMCs were obtained immediately prior to nivolumab initiation (C1D1) and on therapy at cycle 2 day 1 and cycle 4 day 1. Peripheral blood was collected in 8 mL Vacutainer Cell Preparation Tubes, from which PBMCs were isolated by centrifugation and then cryopreserved.

Genomic DNA was extracted with the Qiagen DNeasy kit from unsorted PBMCs and from negatively selected CD4+ and CD8+ fractions. TCR beta CDR3 regions were amplified by immunoSEQ multiplex PCR using primers annealing to V and J segments. A synthetic immune receptor repertoire was used to minimize amplification bias, and any residual bias was removed computationally once sequencing was done. In the authors' own workflow: Custom Python scripts were used to quantify repertoire diversity as the Shannon entropy index. The unsorted, CD4+ and CD8+ repertoires were each analyzed separately, with the exception of combined analyses, where CD4+ and CD8+ sequences were merged in silico. A clone counted as expanded when the clone's frequency after treatment rose at least 2-fold relative to C1D1, and clones undetected at baseline were given a pseudocount of 0.5. Singleton clones were defined as clones with 0 or 1 copy at C1D1, and non-singleton clones were defined as clones with 2 or more copies. Clones expanded in unsorted samples were labelled as CD4+, CD8+ or unknown by matching protein sequences in sorted samples from the same patient. Wilcoxon tests were applied to paired samples to test diversity changes from C1D1 to C4D1. TCRdb took over this immuneACCESS table, retaining in-frame rearrangements with V and J assigned. Such tables are incomplete; in checked studies, under half of the missing clones stem from an unresolved V gene, and the remainder is unexplained. V, J and clone size derive from that table, while D and trimming were established from the DNA sequence. The table for this sample lists about 41,000 clones; roughly 69% of them were counted only once. The top ten constitute roughly 3% of the sample.

The TCR comes from a human donor with classical Hodgkin lymphoma. The input for sequencing was peripheral blood mononuclear cells (PBMCs), taken before the fourth cycle of nivolumab. The chain couples TRBV5-5 to TRBJ2-1; TRBD1 agrees with 8 junctional bases. The DNA reads TGTGCCAGCAACCTTCGACAGGGGTGGAATGAGCAGTTCTTC. Its protein product is CASNLRQGWNEQFF.